Detailed here is one T cell receptor (beta chain). This record comes from a study of control samples from healthy donors and cancer patients. The assay was immunoSEQ multiplex PCR, and TCRdb's table has in-frame clones only and misses some. The table records 50,000 or so clones, under 90% of them present only once. Per the germline V gene, CDR1 is LNHDA and CDR2 is SQIVND (reference sequence). V shed 6 bases and J shed 4 bases, with 15 bases lying between them. CDR3 length: 15 amino acids. Input material: blood. J is TRBJ2-2 and V is TRBV19; maybe TRBD2 (5 bases). The receptor's source is a man in his sixties or seventies in good health. CDR3 in DNA: TGTGCCAGTAGGGGTGGCTTCGCGGGCACCGGGGAGCTGTTTTTT. Translated, it gives CASRGGFAGTGELFF. Filled out from reference TRBV19 and TRBJ2-2, the complete variable domain reads DGGITQSPKYLFRKEGQNVTLSCEQNLNHDAMYWYRQDPGQGLRLIYYSQIVNDFQKGDIAEGYSVSREKKESFPLTVTSAQKNPTAFYLCASRGGFAGTGELFFGEGSRLTVL.